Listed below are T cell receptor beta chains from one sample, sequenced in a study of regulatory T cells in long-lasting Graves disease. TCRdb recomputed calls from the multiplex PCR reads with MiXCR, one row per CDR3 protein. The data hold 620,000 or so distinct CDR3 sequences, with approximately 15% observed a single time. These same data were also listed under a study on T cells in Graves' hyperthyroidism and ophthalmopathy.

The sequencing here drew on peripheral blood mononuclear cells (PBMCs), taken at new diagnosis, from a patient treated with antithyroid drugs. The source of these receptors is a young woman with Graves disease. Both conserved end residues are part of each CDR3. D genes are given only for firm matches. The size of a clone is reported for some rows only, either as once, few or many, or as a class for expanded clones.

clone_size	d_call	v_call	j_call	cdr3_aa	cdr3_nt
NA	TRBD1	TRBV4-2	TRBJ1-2	CASSHAQGNGYTF	TGTGCCAGCAGCCATGCACAGGGGAATGGCTACACCTTC
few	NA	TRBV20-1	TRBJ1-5	CSASGGYQPQHF	TGCAGTGCTAGCGGGGGTTATCAGCCCCAGCATTTT
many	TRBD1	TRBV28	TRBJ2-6	CASSWDRIGSGANVLTF	TGTGCCAGCAGTTGGGACAGGATTGGGTCTGGGGCCAACGTCCTGACTTTC
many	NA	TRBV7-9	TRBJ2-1	CASSRVSYNEQFF	TGTGCCAGCAGCAGGGTCTCGTACAATGAGCAGTTCTTC
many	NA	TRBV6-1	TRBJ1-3	CASGAGNTIYF	TGTGCCAGCGGCGCAGGAAACACCATATATTTT
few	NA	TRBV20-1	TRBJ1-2	CSARYHVSGWRDANYGYTF	TGCAGTGCTAGATATCATGTCTCAGGGTGGAGGGATGCTAACTATGGCTACACCTTC
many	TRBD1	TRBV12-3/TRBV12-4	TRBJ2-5	CASSSQGAYQETQYF	TGTGCCAGCAGTTCCCAGGGGGCGTACCAAGAGACCCAGTACTTC
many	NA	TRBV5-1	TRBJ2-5	CASRSGVETQYF	TGCGCCAGCAGGTCAGGGGTAGAGACCCAGTACTTC
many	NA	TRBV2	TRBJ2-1	CASSIDRKNEQFF	TGTGCCAGCAGCATTGACAGGAAGAATGAGCAGTTCTTC
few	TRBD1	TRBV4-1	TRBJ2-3	CASSLIGTGLGTDTQYF	TGCGCCAGCAGCCTCATTGGGACAGGGTTGGGCACAGATACGCAGTATTTT
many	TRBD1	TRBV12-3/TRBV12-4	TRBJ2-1	CASSFSAGGQGRNEQFF	TGTGCCAGCAGTTTTTCTGCTGGAGGACAGGGTCGGAATGAACAGTTCTTC
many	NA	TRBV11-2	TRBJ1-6	CASSSRENSPLHF	TGTGCCAGCAGCTCCCGGGAAAATTCACCCCTCCACTTT
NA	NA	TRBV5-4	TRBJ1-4	CASSPDPLTGEKLFF	TGTGCCAGCAGCCCGGACCCGCTCACCGGGGAAAAACTGTTTTTT
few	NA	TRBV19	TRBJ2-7	CASSTQGTTYEQYF	TGTGCCAGTAGTACCCAGGGAACGACCTACGAGCAGTACTTC
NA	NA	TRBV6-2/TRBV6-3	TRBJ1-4	CASSYIATNEKLFF	TGTGCCAGCAGTTACATAGCAACTAATGAAAAACTGTTTTTT
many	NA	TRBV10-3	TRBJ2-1	CAIAVEGSYNEQFF	TGTGCCATCGCAGTAGAAGGCTCCTACAATGAGCAGTTCTTC
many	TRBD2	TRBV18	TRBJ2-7	CASSPRTSGYYEQYF	TGTGCCAGCTCACCTCGGACTAGCGGATACTACGAGCAGTACTTC
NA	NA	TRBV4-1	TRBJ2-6	CASSQDRARPGANVLTF	TGCGCCAGCAGCCAAGATAGAGCCAGGCCTGGGGCCAACGTCCTGACTTTC
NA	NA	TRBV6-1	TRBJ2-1	CASSHTGNEQFF	TGTGCCAGCAGTCATACCGGTAATGAGCAGTTCTTC
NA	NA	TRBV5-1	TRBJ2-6	CASSLFQGPKNVLTF	TGCGCCAGCAGCTTGTTCCAGGGTCCGAAGAACGTCCTGACTTTC
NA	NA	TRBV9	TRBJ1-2	CASSVAPDYGYTF	TGTGCCAGCAGCGTAGCTCCCGACTATGGCTACACCTTC
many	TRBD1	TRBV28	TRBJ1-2	CASSTGAGDYTF	TGTGCCAGCTCGACAGGGGCGGGTGACTACACCTTC
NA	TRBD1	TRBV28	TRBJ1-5	CASRITGTGGRGSFQPQHF	TGTGCCAGCAGGATAACCGGGACAGGGGGCCGAGGTTCGTTTCAGCCCCAGCATTTT
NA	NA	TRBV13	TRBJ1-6	CASSLGAVNSPLHF	TGTGCCAGCAGCTTAGGGGCGGTGAATTCACCCCTCCACTTT
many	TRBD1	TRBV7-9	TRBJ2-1	CASREGGVLGNEQFF	TGTGCCAGCAGAGAAGGGGGCGTCCTCGGCAATGAGCAGTTCTTC
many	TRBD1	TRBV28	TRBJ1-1	CASSSHSGTGATEAFF	TGTGCCAGCAGTTCCCACTCCGGGACAGGGGCCACTGAAGCTTTCTTT
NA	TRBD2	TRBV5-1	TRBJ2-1	CASSQLAGLYNEQFF	TGCGCCAGCAGCCAACTAGCGGGATTATACAATGAGCAGTTCTTC
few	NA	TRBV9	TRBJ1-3	CASSSRTVGGSGNTIYF	TGTGCCAGCAGCTCCCGGACAGTCGGAGGATCTGGAAACACCATATATTTT
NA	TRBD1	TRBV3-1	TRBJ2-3	CASSQSTGFTEDTQYF	TGTGCCAGCAGCCAGTCGACAGGGTTTACTGAAGATACGCAGTATTTT
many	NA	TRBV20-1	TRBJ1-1	CRGNLGTEAFF	TGCAGGGGAAATTTAGGCACTGAAGCTTTCTTT
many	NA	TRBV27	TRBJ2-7	CASSLTPLTYEQYF	TGTGCCAGCAGTCTGACCCCTCTAACCTACGAGCAGTACTTC
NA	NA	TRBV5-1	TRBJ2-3	CASSPGRGGPDTQYF	TGCGCCAGCAGCCCGGGACGGGGTGGTCCAGATACGCAGTATTTT
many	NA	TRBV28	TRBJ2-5	CATGGFSAQYF	TGTGCCACCGGGGGCTTTTCGGCCCAGTACTTC
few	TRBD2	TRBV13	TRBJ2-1	CASSSAASGGDEQFF	TGTGCCAGCAGCTCGGCGGCTAGCGGAGGGGATGAGCAGTTCTTC
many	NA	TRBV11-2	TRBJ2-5	CASSSGVTQYF	TGTGCCAGCAGCTCAGGGGTGACCCAGTACTTC
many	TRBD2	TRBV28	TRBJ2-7	CASSLPGTSGASYEQYF	TGTGCCAGCAGTTTACCCGGGACTAGCGGGGCATCCTACGAGCAGTACTTC
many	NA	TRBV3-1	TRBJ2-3	CASSLRQVTDTQYF	TGTGCCAGCAGCCTCCGACAGGTCACAGATACGCAGTATTTT
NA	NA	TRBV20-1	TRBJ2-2	CSARTSSNTGELFF	TGCAGTGCTAGAACTAGCTCGAACACCGGGGAGCTGTTTTTT
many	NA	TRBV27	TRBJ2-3	CASSFGGTPPDTQYF	TGTGCCAGCAGTTTCGGCGGGACCCCCCCAGATACGCAGTATTTT
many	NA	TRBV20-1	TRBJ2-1	CSAAGRNSYNEQFF	TGCAGTGCTGCGGGACGCAACTCTTACAATGAGCAGTTCTTC
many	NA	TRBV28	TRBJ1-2	CASRTVREDGYTF	TGTGCCAGCAGGACAGTTCGGGAGGATGGCTACACCTTC